What follows are 22 T cell receptor beta chains derived from one specimen sequenced in a study of early T cells in non-severe SARS-CoV-2 infection. TCRdb itself ran the 5' RACE reads through MiXCR, one entry per CDR3 protein. The table shows just under 65,000 distinct CDR3 sequences, with 7% to 10% occurring only once. The sequencing here drew on whole blood, taken at baseline. These TCRs come from an adult who was a healthcare worker with PCR-confirmed SARS-CoV-2 infection or an uninfected control (not recorded which).

The chain carries TRBV9 and TRBJ2-2; 8 bases are shared with TRBD1. Unmatched junction bases numbered 6, after V lost 0 bases and J lost 2 bases. The germline V gene encodes CDR1 SGDLS and CDR2 YYNGEE. CDR3 length equals 17 residues. CDR3: CASSVAMDRVNTGELFF. The CDR3 DNA reads TGTGCCAGCAGCGTAGCTATGGACAGGGTTAACACCGGGGAGCTGTTTTTT.

This clonotype occurred a few times. V is TRBV29-1 and J is TRBJ1-2, with a weak D call TRBD1 (5 bases). V lost 5 bases and J lost 6, with 16 bases in between. The CDR3 length is 13 residues. Germline assignment: CDR1 SQVTM and CDR2 ANQGSEA. CDR3 protein: CSVFRQRSDGYTF. The CDR3 DNA reads as TGCAGCGTTTTCCGACAGCGAAGCGATGGCTACACCTTC.

V gene TRBV20-1 combines with J gene TRBJ1-5; 9 positions match TRBD1. Germline V lookup: CDR1 DFQATT, CDR2 SNEGSKA (reference sequence). CDR3 length equals 14 residues. V shed 5 bases, J shed 3 bases, and the junction held 5 bases outside the gene matches. The CDR3 reads CSAGTGRFNQPQHF. In DNA, the CDR3 is TGCAGTGCTGGGACAGGGCGCTTCAATCAGCCCCAGCATTTT.

This clonotype has just a few counts. V gene TRBV7-2 combines with J gene TRBJ1-1, with a tentative D call TRBD1 (6 bases). The CDR3 extends over 15 amino acids. V was pared by 4 bases and J by 1 base, with 13 bases between. Germline CDR1 SGHTA, CDR2 FQGNSA. CDR3 sequence (DNA): TGTGCCAGCAGCTCCAAACAGGGAAGGAACACTGAAGCTTTCTTT. This codes for CASSSKQGRNTEAFF.

Only a few counts were recorded for this clonotype. The genes are TRBV4-1 and TRBJ2-5, with 12 bases fitting TRBD2. The CDR3 contains 18 residues. CDR1 and CDR2 from the germline V gene are MGHRA and YSYEKL. V was clipped by 0 bases and J by 4 bases; unmatched bases: 9. This CDR3 reads CASSQDFLAGGPLETQYF. CDR3 nucleotide sequence: TGCGCCAGCAGCCAAGATTTCCTAGCGGGAGGGCCATTAGAGACCCAGTACTTC.

This clonotype occurred many times. The chain recombines TRBV5-6 with TRBJ2-5; 8 positions agree with TRBD2. V trimming: 0 bases; J trimming: 2 bases; junction bases outside the gene matches: 3. The germline CDR1 and CDR2 sequences are SGHDT and YYEEEE. This CDR3 region has 15 residues. CDR3 nucleotide sequence: TGTGCCAGCAGCTTGGCCCCTAGCGGGCAAGAGACCCAGTACTTC. Its translation: CASSLAPSGQETQYF. Drawing the rest from reference TRBV5-6 and TRBJ2-5, the complete variable domain is DAGVTQSPTHLIKTRGQQVTLRCSPKSGHDTVSWYQQALGQGPQFIFQYYEEEERQRGNFPDRFSGHQFPNYSSELNVNALLLGDSALYLCASSLAPSGQETQYFGPGTRLLVL.

At least ten counts were recorded for this clonotype. This chain connects TRBV27 to TRBJ2-1, with D hard to call. The CDR3 has 17 amino acids. V was cut by 1 base and J by 3 bases, with 16 bases left in between. Germline CDR1 is MNHEY and CDR2 is SMNVEV (reference sequence). The CDR3 sequence: CASSLYPTTLYYNEQFF. CDR3 sequence (DNA): TGTGCCAGCAGTTTATATCCGACAACCCTTTACTACAATGAGCAGTTCTTC.

The chain uses TRBV7-8 and TRBJ1-2; D is undetermined. Germline V CDR1 and CDR2: SGHVS, FQNEAQ. This CDR3 spans 13 amino acids. V was shortened by 2 bases and J by 8 bases, with 12 bases between the two germline ends. The CDR3 region is CASSLSAVDGYTF. DNA for the CDR3: TGTGCCAGCAGCTTATCCGCGGTTGACGGCTACACCTTC.

As regards this clonotype: Since a much larger clone is just one base distant, this may be a read error. The V and J genes are TRBV7-3 and TRBJ2-3, with TRBD2 identical over 9 bases. The CDR3 is 15 residues long. Looked up from germline, CDR1 is SGHTA and CDR2 is FQGTGA. CDR3 sequence reads: CAGSLSGSEGDTQYF. In nucleotides, the CDR3 is TGTGCCGGCAGCCTTAGCGGGAGTGAGGGAGATACGCAGTATTTT.

The chain is built from TRBV18 and TRBJ1-1; D perhaps matches TRBD1 (5 bases). Trimming shortened V by 3 bases and J by 3 bases, and 14 bases separated the two germline ends. This CDR3 contains 15 residues. CDR1 and CDR2 (germline): KGHSH, LQKENI. This CDR3 is CASSPAVGTDTEAFF. As DNA, the CDR3 is TGTGCCAGCTCACCGGCCGTTGGGACGGACACTGAAGCTTTCTTT.

The V call is TRBV7-2, the J call TRBJ1-1; the D is unclear. This CDR3 is built from 15 residues. Trimming pared 1 base from V and 0 bases from J, leaving 9 bases between. The germline V gene has CDR1 SGHTA and CDR2 FQGNSA. In DNA form, the CDR3 reads TGTGCCAGCAGCTTAGTGCATTCCTTGAACACTGAAGCTTTCTTT. It is translated as CASSLVHSLNTEAFF.

This chain joins TRBV10-1 and TRBJ2-1; no firm D call. This CDR3 spans 14 amino acids. Trimming took 3 bases from V and 5 from J, leaving 11 bases between them. Germline values: CDR1 WNHNN, CDR2 SYGVQD (reference sequence). The CDR3 region is CASSEGNIDNEQFF. In DNA form, the CDR3 reads TGCGCCAGCAGTGAAGGGAACATAGACAATGAGCAGTTCTTC.

The chain recombines TRBV7-6 with TRBJ2-3; 11 bases agree with TRBD2. Looked up from germline, CDR1 is SGHVS and CDR2 is FNYEAQ. The CDR3 has 15 residues. V was clipped by 4 bases and J by 5 bases; unmatched bases: 5. The CDR3 is CASSSTSGSEDTQYF. In nucleotides, the CDR3 is TGTGCCAGCAGCTCTACTAGCGGGAGTGAAGATACGCAGTATTTT.

This clonotype was seen repeatedly, ten times or more. This chain links TRBV19 with TRBJ2-1; tentative D call: TRBD1 (5 bases). The CDR3 spans 16 residues. Trimming shortened V by 4 bases and J by 0 bases, and 13 bases separated the two germline ends. Germline loops: CDR1 LNHDA, CDR2 SQIVND (reference sequence). The CDR3 reads CASSTTYDSSYNEQFF. CDR3 bases: TGTGCCAGTAGTACAACCTACGACAGCTCCTACAATGAGCAGTTCTTC.

J is TRBJ2-4 and V is TRBV11-2, with no clear D. The germline V gene encodes CDR1 SGHAT and CDR2 FQNNGV. V was shortened by 5 bases and J by 8 bases, with 25 bases between the two germline ends. The CDR3 spans 17 residues. This chain's CDR3 is CASSPQVGQAINYIQYF. The CDR3 DNA follows: TGTGCCAGCAGCCCTCAGGTCGGGCAGGCCATTAATTACATTCAGTACTTC.

This chain connects TRBV9 to TRBJ2-5; 7 positions agree with TRBD1. This CDR3 is built from 14 residues. The J segment lost 4 bases and the V segment lost 2 bases, leaving 5 bases of the junction unmatched. In germline, CDR1 is SGDLS, CDR2 YYNGEE. The CDR3 DNA follows: TGTGCCAGCAGCGTTACAGGGGCTACAGAGACCCAGTACTTC. Translation: CASSVTGATETQYF.

This clonotype was recorded at least ten times. The chain joins TRBV20-1 to TRBJ2-3; 14 bases fit TRBD2. The CDR3 sequence is 17 residues long. Germline V gene sequence: CDR1 DFQATT, CDR2 SNEGSKA (reference sequence). V was pared by 0 bases and J by 5 bases, with 7 bases of the junction left unmatched. The CDR3 protein is CSARDSEGLAGVDTQYF. The CDR3 DNA reads as TGCAGTGCTAGAGACTCCGAGGGACTAGCGGGAGTAGATACGCAGTATTTT.

This clonotype has more than one count but fewer than ten. The chain recombines TRBV7-2 with TRBJ2-7, with 9 bases matching TRBD1. With 3 bases clipped from V and 8 bases from J, the junction kept 5 bases outside the gene matches. Germline V gene data show CDR1 as SGHTA and CDR2 as FQGNSA. This CDR3 comprises 13 residues. The CDR3, as DNA: TGTGCCAGCAGCTTCGGGGGACAGGGAAAGCAGTACTTC. Translation gives CASSFGGQGKQYF.

The chain joins TRBV5-1 to TRBJ1-3; no clear D. The CDR3 has 14 residues. Trimming shortened V by 0 bases and J by 6 bases, and 10 bases separated the two germline ends. CDR1 is SGHRS and CDR2 is YFSETQ in the germline V gene. CDR3 protein: CASSLGGGQNTIYF. CDR3 nucleotide sequence: TGCGCCAGCAGCTTGGGTGGAGGGCAAAACACCATATATTTT.

This clonotype was counted a few times. The chain recombines TRBV4-3 with TRBJ1-2; no clear D gene. Between the trimmed V and J ends, which lost 1 base and 6 bases, there was a span of 9 bases. CDR1 and CDR2 (germline): LGHNA, YSLEER. The CDR3 loop spans 13 amino acids. CDR3 sequence: CASSQGLRNGYTF. DNA for the CDR3: TGCGCCAGCAGCCAAGGACTTAGAAATGGCTACACCTTC.

The rearrangement uses TRBV10-2 and TRBJ1-1, with 8 positions matching TRBD1. CDR3 length: 13 residues. CDR1 is WSHSY and CDR2 is SAAADI in the germline V gene. V shed 6 bases, J shed 3 bases, and the junction held 3 bases outside the gene matches. CDR3 protein: CASRHRGDTEAFF. As DNA, the CDR3 is TGCGCCAGCAGACACAGGGGGGACACTGAAGCTTTCTTT.

The rearrangement uses TRBV5-6 and TRBJ2-1; TRBD1 agrees at 8 bases. The germline V gene has CDR1 SGHDT and CDR2 YYEEEE. The CDR3 is made up of 16 amino acids. Trimming cost V 4 bases and J 9 bases; bases outside gene matches: 15. Written as DNA, the CDR3 is TGTGCCAGCAGCATCCAGGGGGCTGTAGGGACGACTGAGCAGTTCTTC. Translated: CASSIQGAVGTTEQFF.